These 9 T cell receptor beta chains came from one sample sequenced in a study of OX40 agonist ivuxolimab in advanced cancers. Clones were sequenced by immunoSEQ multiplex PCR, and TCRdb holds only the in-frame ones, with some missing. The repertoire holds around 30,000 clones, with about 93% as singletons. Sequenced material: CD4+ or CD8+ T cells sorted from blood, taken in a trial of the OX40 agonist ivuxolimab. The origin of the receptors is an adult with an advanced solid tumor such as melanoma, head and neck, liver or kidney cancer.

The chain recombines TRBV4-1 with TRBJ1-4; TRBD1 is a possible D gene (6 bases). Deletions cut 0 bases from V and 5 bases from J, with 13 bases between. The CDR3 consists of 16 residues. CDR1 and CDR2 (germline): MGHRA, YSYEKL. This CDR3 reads CASSQDTDSRNEKLFF. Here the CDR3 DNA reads TGCGCCAGCAGCCAAGATACGGACAGCCGGAATGAAAAACTGTTTTTT.

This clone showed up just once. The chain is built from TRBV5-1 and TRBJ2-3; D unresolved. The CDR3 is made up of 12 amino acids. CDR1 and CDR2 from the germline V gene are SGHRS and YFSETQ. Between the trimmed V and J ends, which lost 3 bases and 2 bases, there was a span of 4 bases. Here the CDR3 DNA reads TGCGCCAGCAGCTCTTTCACAGATACGCAGTATTTT. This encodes CASSSFTDTQYF.

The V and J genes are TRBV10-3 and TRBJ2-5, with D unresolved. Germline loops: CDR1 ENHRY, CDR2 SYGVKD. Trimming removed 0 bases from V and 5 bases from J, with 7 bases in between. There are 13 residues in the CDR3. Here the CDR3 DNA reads TGTGCCATCAGTGAGTCGGCCCGGGAGACCCAGTACTTC. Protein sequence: CAISESARETQYF.

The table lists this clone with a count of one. This CDR3 is CASSLDSGGANEQFF. The DNA of the CDR3 is TGTGCCAGCAGCTTAGATAGCGGGGGGGCCAATGAGCAGTTCTTC. The chain recombines TRBV7-2 with TRBJ2-1, with 11 positions matching TRBD2. The V gene's germline CDR1 is SGHTA and CDR2 FQGNSA. Losses at the gene ends were 1 base for V and 6 bases for J; bases not matched to a gene: 2. This CDR3 is 15 amino acids long. Drawing the rest from reference TRBV7-2 and TRBJ2-1, the complete variable domain is GAGVSQSPSNKVTEKGKDVELRCDPISGHTALYWYRQSLGQGLEFLIYFQGNSAPDKSGLPSDRFSAERTGGSVSTLTIQRTQQEDSAVYLCASSLDSGGANEQFFGPGTRLTVL.

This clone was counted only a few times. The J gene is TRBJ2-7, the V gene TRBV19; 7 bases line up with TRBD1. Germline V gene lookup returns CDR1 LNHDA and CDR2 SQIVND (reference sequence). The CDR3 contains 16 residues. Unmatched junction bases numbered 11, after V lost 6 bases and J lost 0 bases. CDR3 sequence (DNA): TGTGCCAGTAGCCGCCAAGGGGGCATGAGCTCCTACGAGCAGTACTTC. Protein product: CASSRQGGMSSYEQYF.

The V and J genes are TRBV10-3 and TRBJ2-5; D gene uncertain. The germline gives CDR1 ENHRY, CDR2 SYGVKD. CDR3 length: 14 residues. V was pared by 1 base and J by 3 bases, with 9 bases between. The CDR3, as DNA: TGTGCCATCAGTGAGTTTCCCCAGGAAGAGACCCAGTACTTC. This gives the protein CAISEFPQEETQYF.

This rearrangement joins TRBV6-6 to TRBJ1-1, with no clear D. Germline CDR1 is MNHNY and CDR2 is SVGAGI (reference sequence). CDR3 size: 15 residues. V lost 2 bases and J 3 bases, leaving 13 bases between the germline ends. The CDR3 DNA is TGTGCCAGCAGTTACAAGGTAGGAGGTGACACTGAAGCTTTCTTT. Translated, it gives CASSYKVGGDTEAFF.

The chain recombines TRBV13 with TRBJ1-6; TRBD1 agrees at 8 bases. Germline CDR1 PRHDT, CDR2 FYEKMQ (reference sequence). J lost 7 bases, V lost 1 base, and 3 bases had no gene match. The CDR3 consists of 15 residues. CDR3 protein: CASSLDGQGNSPLHF. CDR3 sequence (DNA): TGTGCCAGCAGCTTAGATGGACAGGGCAATTCACCCCTCCACTTT.

DNA for the CDR3: TGTGCCAGCAGCTTGGGACTCCGAGAGGAAAAACTGTTTTTT. This sequence encodes CASSLGLREEKLFF. The J gene is TRBJ1-4, the V gene TRBV7-2; D is possibly TRBD1 (5 bases). V lost 3 bases and J lost 8, with 13 bases in between. This CDR3 comprises 14 residues. Germline V gives CDR1 SGHTA, CDR2 FQGNSA.